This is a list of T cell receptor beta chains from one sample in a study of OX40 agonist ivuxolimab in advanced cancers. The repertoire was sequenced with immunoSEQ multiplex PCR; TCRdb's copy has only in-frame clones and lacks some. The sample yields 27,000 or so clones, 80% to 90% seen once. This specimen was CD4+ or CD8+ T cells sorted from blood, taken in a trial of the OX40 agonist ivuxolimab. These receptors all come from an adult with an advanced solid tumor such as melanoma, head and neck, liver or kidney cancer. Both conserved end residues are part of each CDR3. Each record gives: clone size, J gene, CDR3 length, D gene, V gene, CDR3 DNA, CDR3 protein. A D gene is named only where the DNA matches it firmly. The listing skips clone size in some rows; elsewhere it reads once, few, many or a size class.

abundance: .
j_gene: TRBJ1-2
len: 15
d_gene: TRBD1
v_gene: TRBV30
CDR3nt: TGTGCCTGGAGTGTATTTGAGGGGGCAGACTATGGCTACACCTTC
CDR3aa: CAWSVFEGADYGYTF

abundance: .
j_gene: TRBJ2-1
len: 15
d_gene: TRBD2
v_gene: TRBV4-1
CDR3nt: TGCGCCAGCAGCCAAGGGGGAAGCGGGGTTTATGAGCAGTTCTTC
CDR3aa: CASSQGGSGVYEQFF

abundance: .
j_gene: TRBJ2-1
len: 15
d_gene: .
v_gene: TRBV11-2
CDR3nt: TGTGCCAGCAGCCCGCAGCCGGGTTCGGGAAATGAGCAGTTCTTC
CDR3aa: CASSPQPGSGNEQFF

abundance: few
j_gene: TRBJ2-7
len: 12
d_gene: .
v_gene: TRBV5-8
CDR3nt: TGTGCCAGCAGCACTGGGAGCTACGAGCAGTACTTC
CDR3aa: CASSTGSYEQYF

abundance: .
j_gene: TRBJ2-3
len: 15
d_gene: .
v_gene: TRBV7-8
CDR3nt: TGTGCCAGCAGCTTAGAGGGTGGGTCAGGAGATACGCAGTATTTT
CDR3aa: CASSLEGGSGDTQYF

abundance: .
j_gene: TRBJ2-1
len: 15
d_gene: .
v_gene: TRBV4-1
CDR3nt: TGCGCCAGCAGCCTCGTCTGGGGGTCCAACAATGAGCAGTTCTTC
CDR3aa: CASSLVWGSNNEQFF

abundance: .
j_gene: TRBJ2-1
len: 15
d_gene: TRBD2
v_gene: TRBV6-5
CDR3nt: TGTGCCAGCAGTTTTCTAGCGGGGGGGCCGAATGAGCAGTTCTTC
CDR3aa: CASSFLAGGPNEQFF

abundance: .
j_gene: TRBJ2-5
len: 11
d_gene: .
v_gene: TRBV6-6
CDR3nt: TGTGCCAGCAGTACAGCCGAGACCCAGTACTTC
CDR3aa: CASSTAETQYF

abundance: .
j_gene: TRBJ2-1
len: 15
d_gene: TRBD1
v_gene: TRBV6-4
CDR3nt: TGTGCCAGCAGTGACGCGGGACAGGGGTACAATGAGCAGTTCTTC
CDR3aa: CASSDAGQGYNEQFF

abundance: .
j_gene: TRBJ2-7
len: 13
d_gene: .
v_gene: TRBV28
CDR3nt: TGTGCCAGCACCCAGAGAGGGGCTGGAGAGCAGTACTTC
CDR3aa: CASTQRGAGEQYF

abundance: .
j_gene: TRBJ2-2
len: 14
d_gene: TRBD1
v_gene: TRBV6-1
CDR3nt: TGTGCCTGTGAGGGGACAGCCAGCACCGGGGAGCTGTTTTTT
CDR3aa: CACEGTASTGELFF

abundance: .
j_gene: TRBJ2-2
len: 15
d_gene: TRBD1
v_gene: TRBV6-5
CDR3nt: TGTGCCAGCGGGACAGGGGGGATGGACACCGGGGAGCTGTTTTTT
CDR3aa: CASGTGGMDTGELFF

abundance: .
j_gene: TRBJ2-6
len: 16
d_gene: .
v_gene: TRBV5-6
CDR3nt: TGTGCCAGCAGCGGAGGACATTTCTCTGGGGCCAACGTCCTGACTTTC
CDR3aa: CASSGGHFSGANVLTF

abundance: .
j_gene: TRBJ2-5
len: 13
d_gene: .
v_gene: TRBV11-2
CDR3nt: TGTGCCAGCAGCTCGGCTTTCCAAGAGACCCAGTACTTC
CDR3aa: CASSSAFQETQYF

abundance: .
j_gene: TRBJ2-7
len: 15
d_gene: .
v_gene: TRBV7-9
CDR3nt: TGTGCCAGCAGCCCGTCGGACAGAGACGTTTACGAGCAGTACTTC
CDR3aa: CASSPSDRDVYEQYF

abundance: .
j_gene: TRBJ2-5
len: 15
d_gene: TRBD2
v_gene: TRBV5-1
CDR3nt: TGCGCCAGCAGCCTGACGACTAGCGGGATTGAGACCCAGTACTTC
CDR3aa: CASSLTTSGIETQYF

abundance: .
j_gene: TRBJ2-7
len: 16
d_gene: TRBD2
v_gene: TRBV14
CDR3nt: TGTGCCAGCAGCCAAGAAGCTAGCGGGGGACGCTACGAGCAGTACTTC
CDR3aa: CASSQEASGGRYEQYF

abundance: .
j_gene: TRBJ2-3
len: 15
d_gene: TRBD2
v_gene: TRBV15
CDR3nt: TGTGCCACCGCATGGGCTAGCGGGAGTACAGATACGCAGTATTTT
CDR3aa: CATAWASGSTDTQYF

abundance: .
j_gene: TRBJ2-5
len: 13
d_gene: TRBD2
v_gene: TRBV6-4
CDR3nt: TGTGCCAGCAGTACCACTAGTGCGGGGGAGCAGTACTTC
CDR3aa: CASSTTSAGEQYF

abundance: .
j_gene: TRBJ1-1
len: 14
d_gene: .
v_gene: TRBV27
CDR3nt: TGTGCCAGCCGAGACAGCCTCATGAACACTGAAGCTTTCTTT
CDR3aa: CASRDSLMNTEAFF

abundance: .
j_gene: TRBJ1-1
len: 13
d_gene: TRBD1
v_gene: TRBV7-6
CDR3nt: TGTGCCAGCAGCCTAGGGACAGACACTGAAGCTTTCTTT
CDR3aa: CASSLGTDTEAFF

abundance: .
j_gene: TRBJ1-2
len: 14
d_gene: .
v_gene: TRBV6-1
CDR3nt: TGTGCCAGCAGTGAAATCGGGGGTATGAAGGGCTACACCTTC
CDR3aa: CASSEIGGMKGYTF

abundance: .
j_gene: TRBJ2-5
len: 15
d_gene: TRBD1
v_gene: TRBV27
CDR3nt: TGTGCCAGCAGTTCTCTGACAGGGGGCGCCGGGACCCAGTACTTC
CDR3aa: CASSSLTGGAGTQYF

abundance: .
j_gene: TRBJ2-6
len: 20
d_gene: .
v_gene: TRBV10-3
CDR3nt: TGTGCCATCAGTGAGCCTCAGGCCTCCCTGGACTTTTTGGGGGCCAACGTCCTGACTTTC
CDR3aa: CAISEPQASLDFLGANVLTF

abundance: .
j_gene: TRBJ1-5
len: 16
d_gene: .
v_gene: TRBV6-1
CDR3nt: TGTGCCAGCAGTGAAAGTGGATATGTTAGCAATCAGCCCCAGCATTTT
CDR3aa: CASSESGYVSNQPQHF

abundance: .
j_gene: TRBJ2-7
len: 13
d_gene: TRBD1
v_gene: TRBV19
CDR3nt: TGTGCCAGTAGTATCGGGACAGGGGACGAGCAGTACTTC
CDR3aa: CASSIGTGDEQYF

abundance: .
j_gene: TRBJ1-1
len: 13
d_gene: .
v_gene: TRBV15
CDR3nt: TGTGCCACCAGCAGAGCAAGGAACACTGAAGCTTTCTTT
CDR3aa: CATSRARNTEAFF

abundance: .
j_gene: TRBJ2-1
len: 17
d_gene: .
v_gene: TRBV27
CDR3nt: TGTGCCAGCAGTCCCAAGGGGGGCGTACATAACTACAATGAGCAGTTCTTC
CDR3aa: CASSPKGGVHNYNEQFF

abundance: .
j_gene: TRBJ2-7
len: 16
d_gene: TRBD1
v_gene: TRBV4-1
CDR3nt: TGCGCCAGCAGCCAAGATCCCCGGACAGGGCCCTACGAGCAGTACTTC
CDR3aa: CASSQDPRTGPYEQYF

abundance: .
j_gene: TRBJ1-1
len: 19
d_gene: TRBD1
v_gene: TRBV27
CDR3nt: TGTGCCAGCAGTTTATCCCCCGTCTGGGACAGGGATCAGTCCACTGAAGCTTTCTTT
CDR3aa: CASSLSPVWDRDQSTEAFF

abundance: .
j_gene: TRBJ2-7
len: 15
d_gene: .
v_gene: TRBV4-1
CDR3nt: TGCGCCAGCAGCCAAGGGGGTACTGGGGACTACGAGCAGTACTTC
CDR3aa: CASSQGGTGDYEQYF

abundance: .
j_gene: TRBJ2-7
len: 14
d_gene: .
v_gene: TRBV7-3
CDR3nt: TGTGCCAGCAGCTTAATAGCAGAATACTACGAGCAGTACTTC
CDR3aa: CASSLIAEYYEQYF

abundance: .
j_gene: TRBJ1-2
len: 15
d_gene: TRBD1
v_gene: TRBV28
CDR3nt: TGTGCCAGCAGTTTATACGAGGGACAGGGTGATGGCTACACCTTC
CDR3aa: CASSLYEGQGDGYTF

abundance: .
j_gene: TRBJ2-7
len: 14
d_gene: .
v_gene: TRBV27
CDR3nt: TGTGCCAGCAGTTTAGAGGCAGGAGGTTACGAGCAGTACTTC
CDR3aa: CASSLEAGGYEQYF

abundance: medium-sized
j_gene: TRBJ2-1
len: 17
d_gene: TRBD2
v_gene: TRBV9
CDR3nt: TGTGCCAGCAGCGTTGGTAGCGGGAGGTCTCCTTACAATGAGCAGTTCTTC
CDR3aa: CASSVGSGRSPYNEQFF

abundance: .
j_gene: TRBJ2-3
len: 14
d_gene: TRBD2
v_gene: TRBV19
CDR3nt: TGTGCCAGTACAGCGGGAGTTGGCACAGATACGCAGTATTTT
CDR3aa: CASTAGVGTDTQYF

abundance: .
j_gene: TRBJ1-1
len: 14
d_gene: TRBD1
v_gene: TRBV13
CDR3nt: TGTGCCAGCAGCTCCGGGACAGGGGGCACTGAAGCTTTCTTT
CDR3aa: CASSSGTGGTEAFF

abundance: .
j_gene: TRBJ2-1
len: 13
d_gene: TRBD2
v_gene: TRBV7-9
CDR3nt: TGTGCCAGCAGCCTCGGACTAGGGGAGGAGCAGTTCTTC
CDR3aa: CASSLGLGEEQFF

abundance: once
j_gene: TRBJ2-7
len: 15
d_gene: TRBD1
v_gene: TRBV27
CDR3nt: TGTGCCAGCAGCCTCAGGGACAGTTCTATCTACGAGCAGTACTTC
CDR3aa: CASSLRDSSIYEQYF

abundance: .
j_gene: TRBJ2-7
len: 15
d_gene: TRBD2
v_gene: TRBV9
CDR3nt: TGTGCCAGCAGTGCGGGACTAGCGGGAGGAAACGAGCAGTACTTC
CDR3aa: CASSAGLAGGNEQYF

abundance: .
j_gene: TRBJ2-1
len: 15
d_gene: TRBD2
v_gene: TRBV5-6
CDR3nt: TGTGCCAGCAGCAGGACTAGCGGGGGAAACAATGAGCAGTTCTTC
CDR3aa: CASSRTSGGNNEQFF

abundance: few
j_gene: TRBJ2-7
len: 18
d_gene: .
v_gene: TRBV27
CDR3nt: TGTGCCAGCAGTTTCTTGGGGGTAGCGGAGGGACGCTCCTACGAGCAGTACTTC
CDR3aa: CASSFLGVAEGRSYEQYF

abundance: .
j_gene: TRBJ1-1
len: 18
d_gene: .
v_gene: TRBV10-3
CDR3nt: TGTGCCATCAGTGATTTGGGGACAAGGGTCCCCATGAACACTGAAGCTTTCTTT
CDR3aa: CAISDLGTRVPMNTEAFF

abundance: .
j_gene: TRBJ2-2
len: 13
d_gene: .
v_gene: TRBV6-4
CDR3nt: TGTGCCAGCAGCCGGGAGCACACCGGGGAGCTGTTTTTT
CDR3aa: CASSREHTGELFF

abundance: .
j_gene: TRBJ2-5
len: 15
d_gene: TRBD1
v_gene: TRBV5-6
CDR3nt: TGTGCCAGCAGCGCCCGGGACAGGGTATCTGAGACCCAGTACTTC
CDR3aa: CASSARDRVSETQYF

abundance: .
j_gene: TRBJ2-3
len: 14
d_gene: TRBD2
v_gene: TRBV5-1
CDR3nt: TGCGCCAGCAGCTTGGGGCGGGAGGAAGATACGCAGTATTTT
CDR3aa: CASSLGREEDTQYF

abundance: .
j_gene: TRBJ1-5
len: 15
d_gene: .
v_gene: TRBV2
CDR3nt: TGTGCCAGCAGTTCCAGCCTCACAGGGTTCCAGCCCCAGCATTTT
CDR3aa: CASSSSLTGFQPQHF

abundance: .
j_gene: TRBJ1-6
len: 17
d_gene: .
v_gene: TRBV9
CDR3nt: TGTGCCAGCAGCGACCCCCGACAGAGCTCCTATAATTCACCCCTCCACTTT
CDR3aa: CASSDPRQSSYNSPLHF

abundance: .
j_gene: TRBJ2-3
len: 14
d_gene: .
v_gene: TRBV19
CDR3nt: TGTGCCAGTAGTGCTACAGGGATTAGAGATACGCAGTATTTT
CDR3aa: CASSATGIRDTQYF

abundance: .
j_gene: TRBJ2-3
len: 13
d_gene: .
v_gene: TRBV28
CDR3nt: TGTGCCAGCAGTAACGGACTTGAAGATACGCAGTATTTT
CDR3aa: CASSNGLEDTQYF

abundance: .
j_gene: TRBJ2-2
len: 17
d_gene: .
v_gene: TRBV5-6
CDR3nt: TGTGCCAGCAGCCAAGGGCCTGGGTGGTTTGGCACCGGGGAGCTGTTTTTT
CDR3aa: CASSQGPGWFGTGELFF

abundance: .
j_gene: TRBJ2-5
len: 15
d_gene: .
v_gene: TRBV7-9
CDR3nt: TGTGCCAGCAGCCCCATGACGGGGGATTCGAAGACCCAGTACTTC
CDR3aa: CASSPMTGDSKTQYF

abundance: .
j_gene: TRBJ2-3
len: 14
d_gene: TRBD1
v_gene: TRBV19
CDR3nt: TGTGCCACTAACAGGGGTGGCGGCTTAGATACGCAGTATTTT
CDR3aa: CATNRGGGLDTQYF

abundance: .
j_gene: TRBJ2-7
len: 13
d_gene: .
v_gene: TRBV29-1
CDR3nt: TGCAGCGTTGAGGGCGGTGACTATTACGAGCAGTACTTC
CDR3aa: CSVEGGDYYEQYF

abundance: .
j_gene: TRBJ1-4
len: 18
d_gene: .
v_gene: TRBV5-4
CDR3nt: TGTGCCAGCAGTTCGGACACGCTAAAGGGTGCAACTAATGAAAAACTGTTTTTT
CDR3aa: CASSSDTLKGATNEKLFF

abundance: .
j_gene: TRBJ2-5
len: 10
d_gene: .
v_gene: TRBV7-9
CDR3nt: TGTGCCAGCAGCCTGGAGACCCAGTACTTC
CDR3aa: CASSLETQYF

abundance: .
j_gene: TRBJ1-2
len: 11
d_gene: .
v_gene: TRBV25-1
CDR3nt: TGTGCCAGCAGTGAAGGGGTTGGCTACACCTTC
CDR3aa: CASSEGVGYTF